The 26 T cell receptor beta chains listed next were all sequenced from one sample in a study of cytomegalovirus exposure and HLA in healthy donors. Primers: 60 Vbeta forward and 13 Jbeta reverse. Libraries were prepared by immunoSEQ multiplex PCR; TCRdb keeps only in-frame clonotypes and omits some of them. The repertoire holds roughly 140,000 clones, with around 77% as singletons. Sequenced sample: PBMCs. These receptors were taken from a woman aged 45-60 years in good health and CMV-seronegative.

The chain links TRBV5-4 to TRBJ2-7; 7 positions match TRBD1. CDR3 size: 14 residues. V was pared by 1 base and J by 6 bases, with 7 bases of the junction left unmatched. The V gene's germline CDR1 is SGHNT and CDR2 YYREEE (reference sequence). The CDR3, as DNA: TGTGCCAGCAGCTTGATGACAGGGTTCGGCGAGCAGTACTTC. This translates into CASSLMTGFGEQYF.

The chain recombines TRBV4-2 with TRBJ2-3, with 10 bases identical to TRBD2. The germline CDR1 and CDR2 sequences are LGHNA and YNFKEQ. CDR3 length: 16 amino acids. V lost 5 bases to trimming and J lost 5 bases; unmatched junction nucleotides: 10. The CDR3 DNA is TGTGCCAGCAGCATACAGAGCGGGGGGGGTAGAGATACGCAGTATTTT. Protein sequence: CASSIQSGGGRDTQYF.

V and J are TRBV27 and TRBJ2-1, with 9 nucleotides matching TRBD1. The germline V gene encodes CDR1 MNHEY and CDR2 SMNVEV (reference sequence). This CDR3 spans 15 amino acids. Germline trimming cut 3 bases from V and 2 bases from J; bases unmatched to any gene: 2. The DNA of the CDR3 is TGTGCCAGCAGTTTCGACAGGGGGGCCTACAATGAGCAGTTCTTC. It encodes CASSFDRGAYNEQFF.

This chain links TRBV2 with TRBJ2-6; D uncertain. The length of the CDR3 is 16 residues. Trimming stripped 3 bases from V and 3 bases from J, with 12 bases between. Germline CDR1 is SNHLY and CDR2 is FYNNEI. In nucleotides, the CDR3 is TGTGCCAGCAGTGAGTACCGCGGAAATGGGGCCAACGTCCTGACTTTC. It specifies CASSEYRGNGANVLTF.

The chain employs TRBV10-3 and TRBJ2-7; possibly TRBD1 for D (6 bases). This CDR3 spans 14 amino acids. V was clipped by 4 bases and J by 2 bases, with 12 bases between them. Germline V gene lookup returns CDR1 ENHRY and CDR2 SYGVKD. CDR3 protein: CAISVLQGPYEQYF. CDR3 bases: TGTGCCATCAGTGTTTTACAGGGACCCTACGAGCAGTACTTC.

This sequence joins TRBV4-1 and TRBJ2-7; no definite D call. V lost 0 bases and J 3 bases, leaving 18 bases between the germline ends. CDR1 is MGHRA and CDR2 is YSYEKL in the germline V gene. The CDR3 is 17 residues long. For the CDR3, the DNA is TGCGCCAGCAGCCAAGATAAGCGACCCAGCCCCCTCTACGAGCAGTACTTC. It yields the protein CASSQDKRPSPLYEQYF.

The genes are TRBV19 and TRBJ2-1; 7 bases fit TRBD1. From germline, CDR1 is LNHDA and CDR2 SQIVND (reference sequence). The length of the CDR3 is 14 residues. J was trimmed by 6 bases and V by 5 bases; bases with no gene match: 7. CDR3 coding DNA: TGTGCCAGTAGTGCTGCAAGGGGGCGCAATGAGCAGTTCTTC. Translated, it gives CASSAARGRNEQFF.

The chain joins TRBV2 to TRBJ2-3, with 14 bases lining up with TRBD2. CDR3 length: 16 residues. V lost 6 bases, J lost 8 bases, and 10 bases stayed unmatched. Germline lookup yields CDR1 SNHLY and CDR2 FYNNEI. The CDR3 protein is CASREGLAGARGTQYF. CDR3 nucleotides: TGTGCCAGCAGGGAGGGACTAGCGGGGGCTCGAGGTACGCAGTATTTT.

The CDR3: CSVAQNNEKLFF. The CDR3 DNA reads TGCAGCGTTGCACAGAATAATGAAAAACTGTTTTTT. The chain carries TRBV29-1 and TRBJ1-4; no clear D. CDR3 size: 12 residues. The germline V gene encodes CDR1 SQVTM and CDR2 ANQGSEA. Trimming cost V 4 bases and J 4 bases, with 7 bases left between them.

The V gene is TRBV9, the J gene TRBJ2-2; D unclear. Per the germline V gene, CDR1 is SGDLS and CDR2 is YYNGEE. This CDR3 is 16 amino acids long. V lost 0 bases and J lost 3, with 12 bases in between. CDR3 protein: CASSVVGRSDTGELFF. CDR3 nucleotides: TGTGCCAGCAGCGTAGTGGGCAGATCAGACACCGGGGAGCTGTTTTTT.

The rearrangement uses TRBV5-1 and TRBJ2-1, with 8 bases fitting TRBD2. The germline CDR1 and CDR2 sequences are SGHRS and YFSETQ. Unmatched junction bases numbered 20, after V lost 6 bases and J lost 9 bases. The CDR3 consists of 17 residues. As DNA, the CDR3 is TGCGCCAGCAACCTAGCGGGCATTACCACCCCCGGGAGTGAGCAGTTCTTC. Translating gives CASNLAGITTPGSEQFF. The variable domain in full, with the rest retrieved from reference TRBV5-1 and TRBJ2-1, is KAGVTQTPRYLIKTRGQQVTLSCSPISGHRSVSWYQQTPGQGLQFLFEYFSETQRNKGNFPGRFSGRQFSNSRSEMNVSTLELGDSALYLCASNLAGITTPGSEQFFGPGTRLTVL.

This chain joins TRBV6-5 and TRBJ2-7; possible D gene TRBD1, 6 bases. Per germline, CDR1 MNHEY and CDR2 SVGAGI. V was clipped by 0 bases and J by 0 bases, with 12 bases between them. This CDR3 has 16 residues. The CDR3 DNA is TGTGCCAGCAGTTACTCGAGACAGGTCCCCTCCTACGAGCAGTACTTC. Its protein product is CASSYSRQVPSYEQYF.

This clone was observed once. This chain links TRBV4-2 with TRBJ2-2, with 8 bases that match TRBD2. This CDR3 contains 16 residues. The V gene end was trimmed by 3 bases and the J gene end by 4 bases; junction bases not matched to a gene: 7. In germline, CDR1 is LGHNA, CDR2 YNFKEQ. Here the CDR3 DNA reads TGTGCCAGCAGCCACCCACGGGGGGGGAGCACCGGGGAGCTGTTTTTT. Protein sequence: CASSHPRGGSTGELFF.

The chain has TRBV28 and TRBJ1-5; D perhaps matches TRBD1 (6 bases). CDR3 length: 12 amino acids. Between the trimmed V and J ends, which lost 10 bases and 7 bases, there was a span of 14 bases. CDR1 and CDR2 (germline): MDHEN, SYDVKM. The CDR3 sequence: CATSTGKQPQHF. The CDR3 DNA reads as TGTGCCACCAGCACAGGGAAACAGCCCCAGCATTTT.

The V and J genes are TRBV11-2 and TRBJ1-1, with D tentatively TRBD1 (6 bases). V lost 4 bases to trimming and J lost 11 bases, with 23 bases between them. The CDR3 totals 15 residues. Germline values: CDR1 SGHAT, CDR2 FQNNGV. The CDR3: CASSWQGPSKREAFF. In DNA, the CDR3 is TGTGCCAGCAGCTGGCAGGGGCCTTCCAAACGAGAGGCTTTCTTT.

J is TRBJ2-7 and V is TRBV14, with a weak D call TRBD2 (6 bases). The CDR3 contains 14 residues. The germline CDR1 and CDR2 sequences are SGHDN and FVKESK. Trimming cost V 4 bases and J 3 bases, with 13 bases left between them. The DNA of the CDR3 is TGTGCCAGCAGCCGGGGGACTTGGGTCTACGAGCAGTACTTC. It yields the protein CASSRGTWVYEQYF.

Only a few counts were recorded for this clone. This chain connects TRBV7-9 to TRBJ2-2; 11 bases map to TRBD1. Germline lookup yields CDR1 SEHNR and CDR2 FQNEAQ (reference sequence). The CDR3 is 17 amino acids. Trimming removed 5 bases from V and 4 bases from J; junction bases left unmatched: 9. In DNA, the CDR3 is TGTGCCAGCAGCACCAGATCCGGGACAGGGGGCACCGGGGAGCTGTTTTTT. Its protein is CASSTRSGTGGTGELFF.

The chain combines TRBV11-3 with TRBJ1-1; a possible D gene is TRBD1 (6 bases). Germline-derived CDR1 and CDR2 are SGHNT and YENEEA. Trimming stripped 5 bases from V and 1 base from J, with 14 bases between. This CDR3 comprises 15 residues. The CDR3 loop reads CASSLGRGQNTEAFF. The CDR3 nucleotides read TGTGCCAGCAGCCTAGGAAGGGGACAGAACACTGAAGCTTTCTTT. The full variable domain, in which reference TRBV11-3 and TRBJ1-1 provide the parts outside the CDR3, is EAGVVQSPRYKIIEKKQPVAFWCNPISGHNTLYWYLQNLGQGPELLIRYENEEAVDDSQLPKDRFSAERLKGVDSTLKIQPAELGDSAVYLCASSLGRGQNTEAFFGQGTRLTVV.

The CDR3 here is CASSSTGGGNQPQHF. CDR3 nucleotide sequence: TGCGCCAGCAGCTCGACAGGTGGAGGCAATCAGCCCCAGCATTTT. The genes are TRBV5-1 and TRBJ1-5; D is perhaps TRBD1 (6 bases). The length of the CDR3 is 15 residues. Trimming removed 3 bases from V and 2 bases from J, with 12 bases in between. Germline assignment: CDR1 SGHRS and CDR2 YFSETQ.

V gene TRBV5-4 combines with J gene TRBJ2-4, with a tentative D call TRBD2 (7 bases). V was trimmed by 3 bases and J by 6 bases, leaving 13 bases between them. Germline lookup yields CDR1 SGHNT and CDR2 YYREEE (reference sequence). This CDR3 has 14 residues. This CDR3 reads CASSSRGGRNIQYF. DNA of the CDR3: TGTGCCAGCAGCTCGAGGGGGGGTCGAAACATTCAGTACTTC. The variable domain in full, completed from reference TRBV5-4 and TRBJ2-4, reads ETGVTQSPTHLIKTRGQQVTLRCSSQSGHNTVSWYQQALGQGPQFIFQYYREEENGRGNFPPRFSGLQFPNYSSELNVNALELDDSALYLCASSSRGGRNIQYFGAGTRLSVL.

CDR3 bases: TGTGCCAGCAGCCTGGGCCCAACCGGGGAAAAACTGTTTTTT. Protein: CASSLGPTGEKLFF. The rearrangement uses TRBV5-4 and TRBJ1-4; D remains unclear. This CDR3 is 14 amino acids long. Germline V gene data show CDR1 as SGHNT and CDR2 as YYREEE (reference sequence). The V end lost 4 bases, the J end lost 8 bases, and 15 bases lay between the germline ends.

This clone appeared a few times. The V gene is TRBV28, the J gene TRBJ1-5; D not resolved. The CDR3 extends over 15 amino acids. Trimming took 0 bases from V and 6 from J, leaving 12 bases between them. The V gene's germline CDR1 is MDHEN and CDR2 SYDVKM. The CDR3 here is CASSLWQTGIQPQHF. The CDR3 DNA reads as TGTGCCAGCAGTTTATGGCAGACCGGGATTCAGCCCCAGCATTTT. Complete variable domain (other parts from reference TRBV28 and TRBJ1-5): DVKVTQSSRYLVKRTGEKVFLECVQDMDHENMFWYRQDPGLGLRLIYFSYDVKMKEKGDIPEGYSVSREKKERFSLILESASTNQTSMYLCASSLWQTGIQPQHFGDGTRLSIL.

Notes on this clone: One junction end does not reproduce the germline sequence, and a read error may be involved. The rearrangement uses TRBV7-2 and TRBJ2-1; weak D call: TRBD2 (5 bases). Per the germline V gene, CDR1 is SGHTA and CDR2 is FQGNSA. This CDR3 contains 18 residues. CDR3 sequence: CASSRTRTSLISYNGQFF. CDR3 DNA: TGTGCCAGCAGCCGAACCCGAACTAGTCTTATTTCCTACAATGGGCAGTTCTTC.

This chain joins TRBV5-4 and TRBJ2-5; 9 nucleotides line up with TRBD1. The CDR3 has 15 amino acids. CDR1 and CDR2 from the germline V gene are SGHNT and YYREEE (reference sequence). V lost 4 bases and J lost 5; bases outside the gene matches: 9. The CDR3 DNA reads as TGTGCCAGCAGCAAAACAGGGGGCTCGGGGGAGACCCAGTACTTC. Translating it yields CASSKTGGSGETQYF.

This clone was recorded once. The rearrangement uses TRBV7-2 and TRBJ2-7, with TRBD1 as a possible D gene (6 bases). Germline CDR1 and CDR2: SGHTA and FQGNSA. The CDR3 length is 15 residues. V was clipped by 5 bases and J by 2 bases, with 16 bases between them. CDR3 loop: CASSAYRVETYEQYF. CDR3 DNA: TGTGCCAGCAGCGCATACAGGGTAGAAACCTACGAGCAGTACTTC.

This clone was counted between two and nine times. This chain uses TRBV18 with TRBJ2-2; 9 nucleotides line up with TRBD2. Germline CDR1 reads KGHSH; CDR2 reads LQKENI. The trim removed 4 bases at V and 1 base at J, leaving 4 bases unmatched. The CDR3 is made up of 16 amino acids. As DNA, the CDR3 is TGTGCCAGCTCACAAGCGGGGGGCAGGAACACCGGGGAGCTGTTTTTT. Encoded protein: CASSQAGGRNTGELFF.